The 26 T cell receptor beta chains listed next were all sequenced from one sample in a study of blood T cells in healthy people across ages (dated by TCRdb to the mid-2010s). Library generation was performed with 5' RACE. Sequencing used an Illumina HiSeq 2500. A second PCR of about 7 to 12 cycles was run with a J-beta primer mix and a sample-barcoded 5' primer. The public reads were run again by TCRdb, first through fastp at Q25 and then through MiXCR, and only productive beta chains were kept. Identical CDR3 protein sequences are pooled into one entry, listed with their most common genes and DNA. Within this sample are approximately 680,000 distinct CDR3 sequences, with approximately 30% of them counted one time only. Over 15% of the sample rests with the top ten. The sample consisted of blood. The receptors were sampled from a woman of 80 years or more in good health. Donor details come from another sample of the same person, matched by shared clones.

As for this clonotype: One junction end does not reproduce the germline sequence, and a read error may be involved. V gene TRBV7-9 combines with J gene TRBJ2-3, with TRBD2 matching over 8 bases. The CDR3 spans 15 residues. Germline lookup yields CDR1 SEHNR and CDR2 FQNEAQ (reference sequence). The CDR3 loop reads CAGSLGTRRTDTQYF. The CDR3 DNA sequence: TGTGCCGGCAGCTTAGGGACTAGAAGGACCGATACGCAGTATTTT.

This clonotype was found many times. The J gene is TRBJ1-1, the V gene TRBV29-1; D may be TRBD1 (5 bases). The CDR3 length is 12 residues. V was trimmed by 4 bases and J by 5 bases, leaving 11 bases between them. CDR1 SQVTM and CDR2 ANQGSEA come from the germline V gene. The DNA for the CDR3 is TGCAGCGTTGTGGGGGATAAGACTGAAGCTTTCTTT. Translation gives CSVVGDKTEAFF.

In its sample, this clonotype was seen a few times. A much larger clone lies a single base off, so this may be a read error. The chain has TRBV2 and TRBJ2-3; D is possibly TRBD2 (6 bases). The CDR3 consists of 15 residues. CDR1 and CDR2 (germline): SNHLY, FYNNEI. V dropped 5 bases and J dropped 1 base, with 13 bases sitting between them. In nucleotides, the CDR3 is TGTGCCAGCAGTCCCCGGGTAGCGGGCACAGATACGCAGTATTTT. Protein product: CASSPRVAGTDTQYF.

The genes are TRBV7-2 and TRBJ1-5, with unresolved D. Germline lookup yields CDR1 SGHTA and CDR2 FQGNSA. V was clipped by 1 base and J by 2 bases, with 9 bases between them. The CDR3 covers 15 residues. Here the CDR3 reads CASSLGQAGNQPQHF. As DNA, the CDR3 is TGTGCCAGCAGCTTAGGGCAGGCAGGCAATCAGCCCCAGCATTTT.

The chain uses TRBV28 and TRBJ2-2; 9 nucleotides agree with TRBD2. This CDR3 is built from 18 residues. After removal of 4 bases from V and 0 bases from J, the junction contained 9 bases not matched to a gene. Germline V lookup: CDR1 MDHEN, CDR2 SYDVKM. CDR3 in amino acids: CASSYRASGDPNTGELFF. In nucleotides, the CDR3 is TGTGCCAGCAGTTATCGGGCTAGCGGGGACCCGAACACCGGGGAGCTGTTTTTT.

Points on this clonotype: Being one base from a much bigger clone, this may be a read error. The chain uses TRBV5-6 and TRBJ2-5, with TRBD1 matching over 10 bases. Germline-derived CDR1 and CDR2 are SGHDT and YYEEEE. This CDR3 contains 16 residues. The CDR3 protein is CAGSMLGTGVEETQYF. CDR3 coding DNA: TGTGCCGGCAGCATGCTCGGGACAGGGGTTGAAGAGACCCAGTACTTC.

The CDR3 sequence is CASSPGTMNEKLFF. CDR3 DNA sequence: TGCGCCAGCAGCCCCGGGACAATGAATGAAAAACTGTTTTTT. The chain couples TRBV5-1 to TRBJ1-4, with TRBD1 as a possible D gene (6 bases). The CDR3 loop spans 14 amino acids. Germline values: CDR1 SGHRS, CDR2 YFSETQ. V lost 4 bases to trimming and J lost 5 bases, with 12 bases between them.

This clonotype was counted ten times or more. The CDR3 region is CASSTPGGYNEQFF. CDR3 nucleotides: TGCGCCAGCAGCACCCCGGGGGGTTACAATGAGCAGTTCTTC. The chain employs TRBV5-1 and TRBJ2-1; 7 bases map to TRBD2. Losses at the gene ends were 4 bases for V and 4 bases for J; bases not matched to a gene: 5. The CDR3 contains 14 residues. The germline V gene has CDR1 SGHRS and CDR2 YFSETQ.

This clonotype was picked up a small number of times. This may stem from a read error, because a much larger clone lies one nucleotide away. The V and J genes are TRBV5-1 and TRBJ2-1; D gene ambiguous. The CDR3 loop spans 13 amino acids. The V end lost 0 bases, the J end lost 13 bases, and 14 bases lay between the germline ends. Germline lookup yields CDR1 SGHRS and CDR2 YFSETQ. CDR3 sequence reads: CASSLDPTETQFF. The DNA for the CDR3 is TGCGCCAGCAGCTTGGACCCAACGGAGACCCAGTTCTTC.

This clonotype was observed a handful of times. The chain recombines TRBV12-3 or TRBV12-4 with TRBJ2-3; 8 nucleotides match TRBD2. This CDR3 is built from 15 residues. J lost 6 bases, V lost 7 bases, and 12 bases had no gene match. The CDR3 DNA sequence: TGTGCCAGCAACGCGGGGGGCCTGGGTTTGGATACGCAGTATTTT. Protein: CASNAGGLGLDTQYF.

Comment on this clonotype: Possible read error: a much larger clone is one base away. The chain couples TRBV20-1 to TRBJ2-5; 7 bases align to TRBD1. The CDR3 loop spans 12 amino acids. Per germline, CDR1 DFQATT and CDR2 SNEGSKA (reference sequence). CDR3 coding DNA: TGCAGGGCTAGCTACCAGGGGGTGGAGCAGTACTTC. It translates to CRASYQGVEQYF.

This sequence joins TRBV20-1 and TRBJ2-2; D not certain. Trimming left V 0 bases short and J 1 base short, with 6 bases between. This CDR3 spans 14 amino acids. Per the germline V gene, CDR1 is DFQATT and CDR2 is SNEGSKA (reference sequence). CDR3 nucleotide sequence: TGCAGTGCTAGAGATGCCCAGAACACCGGGGAGCTGTTTTTT. It encodes CSARDAQNTGELFF.

The chain joins TRBV4-1 to TRBJ1-2, with D possibly TRBD1 on 5 matching bases. Per germline, CDR1 MGHRA and CDR2 YSYEKL. The CDR3 spans 15 residues. V was shortened by 3 bases and J by 4 bases, with 15 bases between the two germline ends. CDR3 in DNA: TGCGCCAGCAGCCAGGACCCAGGGAAGGGCTATGGCTACACCTTC. Amino acids: CASSQDPGKGYGYTF.

A note on this clonotype: A much larger clone differs by one base, so this may be a read error. CDR3 in amino acids: CSARDWGQQEAQYF. The CDR3 nucleotides are TGCAGTGCTAGAGATTGGGGACAGCAAGAGGCCCAGTACTTC. The J gene is TRBJ2-5, the V gene TRBV20-1; 7 bases are a match to TRBD1. The CDR3 covers 14 residues. Germline loops: CDR1 DFQATT, CDR2 SNEGSKA (reference sequence).

This clonotype was counted many times. The chain employs TRBV7-8 and TRBJ1-6; 7 bases align to TRBD1. In germline, CDR1 is SGHVS, CDR2 FQNEAQ. V lost 4 bases to trimming and J lost 6 bases; unmatched junction nucleotides: 9. The CDR3 is 16 residues long. CDR3 protein: CASSYQQRGPNSPLHF. The CDR3 DNA sequence: TGTGCCAGCAGCTACCAACAGAGGGGGCCTAATTCACCCCTCCACTTT. The full variable domain, with the rest looked up from reference TRBV7-8 and TRBJ1-6, is GAGVSQSPRYKVAKRGQDVALRCDPISGHVSLFWYQQALGQGPEFLTYFQNEAQLDKSGLPSDRFFAERPEGSVSTLKIQRTQQEDSAVYLCASSYQQRGPNSPLHFGNGTRLTVT.

With regard to this clonotype: This may come from a read error, since a much larger clone is one base off. The chain combines TRBV5-1 with TRBJ2-1; perhaps TRBD1 as D (6 bases). CDR3 length: 17 amino acids. Germline CDR1 SGHRS, CDR2 YFSETQ. Trimming took off 0 bases at V and 10 bases at J, with 23 bases between the two ends. DNA of the CDR3: TGCGCCAGCAGCTTGGGAGGTGGGACACTGAGCTCCTACGAGCAGTTCTTC. It yields the protein CASSLGGGTLSSYEQFF.

This clonotype was counted many times. V and J are TRBV7-9 and TRBJ1-4, with TRBD1 as a possible D gene (6 bases). The CDR3 loop spans 14 amino acids. Germline V gene sequence: CDR1 SEHNR, CDR2 FQNEAQ (reference sequence). Deletions cut 6 bases from V and 2 bases from J, with 10 bases between. In nucleotides, the CDR3 is TGTGCCAGCAGACAGGGAAGGACTAATGAAAAACTGTTTTTT. It yields the protein CASRQGRTNEKLFF.

This rearrangement joins TRBV5-1 to TRBJ1-4; D unclear. This CDR3 has 15 residues. The V gene's germline CDR1 is SGHRS and CDR2 YFSETQ. V shed 6 bases and J shed 0 bases, with 12 bases lying between them. The CDR3: CASKFDSSTNEKLFF. CDR3 nucleotides: TGCGCCAGCAAGTTTGACTCCTCAACTAATGAAAAACTGTTTTTT.

Ten or more counts support this clonotype. This rearrangement joins TRBV4-2 to TRBJ2-7; 7 bases fit TRBD2. CDR3 length: 17 residues. Losses at the gene ends were 1 base for V and 1 base for J; bases not matched to a gene: 10. Germline assignment: CDR1 LGHNA and CDR2 YNFKEQ. CDR3 DNA: TGTGCCAGCAGCCAAGCAACTAGCGCCTACTCATCCTACGAGCAGTACTTC. This translates into CASSQATSAYSSYEQYF.

Regarding this clonotype: A clone one base away is much larger, so this may be a read error. This chain links TRBV20-1 with TRBJ2-1; 7 nucleotides agree with TRBD2. The CDR3 has 14 amino acids. V trimming: 3 bases; J trimming: 3 bases; junction bases outside the gene matches: 5. From germline, CDR1 is DFQATT and CDR2 SNEGSKA (reference sequence). The CDR3: CSASQLADYNEQFF. CDR3 sequence (DNA): TGCAGTGCTAGTCAGCTAGCGGACTACAATGAGCAGTTCTTC.

This clonotype was found a few times. This may stem from a read error, because a much larger clone lies one nucleotide away. This chain joins TRBV20-1 and TRBJ2-1, with D perhaps matching TRBD2 (5 bases). The CDR3 length is 11 residues. CDR1 and CDR2 (germline): DFQATT, SNEGSKA (reference sequence). The CDR3 nucleotides are TGCAGGGCTTCAAGCCGAGGGGAGCAGTTCTTC. It specifies CRASSRGEQFF.

CDR3 sequence: CASSLPDLVDNEQFF. The CDR3 DNA is TGTGCCAGCAGCCTCCCAGACCTAGTTGACAATGAGCAGTTCTTC. The chain is built from TRBV7-3 and TRBJ2-1; D uncertain. V was clipped by 5 bases and J by 5 bases, with 16 bases between them. There are 15 residues in the CDR3. CDR1 and CDR2 from the germline V gene are SGHTA and FQGTGA.

This clonotype was recorded many times. The rearrangement links TRBV20-1 to TRBJ1-6; perhaps TRBD1 as D (6 bases). The CDR3 contains 18 residues. Germline V gives CDR1 DFQATT, CDR2 SNEGSKA (reference sequence). Trimming stripped 0 bases from V and 0 bases from J, with 15 bases between. Here the CDR3 reads CSARDTGGTYSYNSPLHF. CDR3 nucleotides: TGCAGTGCTAGAGATACCGGGGGCACCTACTCCTATAATTCACCCCTCCACTTT.

This clonotype appeared many times. The rearrangement uses TRBV29-1 and TRBJ2-7; 13 bases are a match to TRBD2. Germline values: CDR1 SQVTM, CDR2 ANQGSEA. The CDR3 length is 16 residues. The trim removed 6 bases at V and 0 bases at J, leaving 8 bases unmatched. CDR3 sequence (DNA): TGCAGCGTCCAAGGGACTAGCGGGGCCTTCTCCTACGAGCAGTACTTC. The encoded protein is CSVQGTSGAFSYEQYF.

The CDR3 DNA reads TGTGCCAGCAGCCGCGCGGACCGAGTGAACACTGAAGCTTTCTTT. Encoded protein: CASSRADRVNTEAFF. This chain joins TRBV28 and TRBJ1-1; D is uncertain. CDR3 length: 15 amino acids. Germline-derived CDR1 and CDR2 are MDHEN and SYDVKM. With 6 bases removed from V and 0 bases from J, the gap between germline ends came to 14 bases.

This clonotype was detected many times. The chain carries TRBV12-3 or TRBV12-4 and TRBJ2-7; D remains unclear. Trimming took off 5 bases at V and 9 bases at J, with 14 bases between the two ends. The CDR3 loop spans 12 amino acids. In nucleotides, the CDR3 is TGTGCCAGCAGTCCGGACCCTTCGTGGCAGTACTTC. It yields the protein CASSPDPSWQYF.